This T cell receptor (beta chain) was sequenced in a study of blood T cells in healthy people across ages (dated by TCRdb to 2014 to 2015). Notes on the research overall: In model experiments, roughly one uniquely barcoded TCR beta cDNA molecule per two T cells was captured by template switching. Age-related changes in TCR beta repertoire diversity were measured in the study by deep sequencing normalized with unique cDNA molecular identifiers. The donors were split into four age groups: young (average around 16 years), middle-aged (about 40), aged (approximately 60) and long-lived (over 80). To avoid experimental bias, donors of different ages were distributed randomly across sequencing lanes. Two additional independent replicas of 1 million unique cDNA reads from the same blood draw were analyzed for two donors (one aged 18 to 30 and one aged 80 or older). Overall results and qualifications from the work: Observed TCR beta diversity per million T cells fell roughly linearly with age, and a significant reduction was already apparent by age roughly 40. Observed TCR beta diversity correlated strongly with the percentage of naive T cells measured by flow cytometry. Compared with the aged group, the long-lived group had more naive CD4+ T cells, fewer expanded clones and increased TCR diversity, a pattern suggesting age selection. Estimates of total diversity based on one million sequenced T cells were regarded as lower bounds and as underestimates. Because the CMV infection status of the donors was unknown, age-related changes in expanded clonotypes may potentially have been confounded. Because profiling used bulk unsorted PBMCs, naive and antigen-experienced compartments could not be compared conclusively.

Systemically healthy Caucasian individuals from Russia, some 40 in total and aged about 6 to 90 years, were included as donors. About 10 milliliters of peripheral blood were drawn from each donor into EDTA-treated Vacutainer tubes. Ficoll-Paque density-gradient centrifugation was used to isolate PBMCs, with at least 7 million per sample. Total RNA, at least 6 micrograms per sample, was extracted from PBMCs with Trizol reagent. For every donor, flow cytometry on a PBMC aliquot measured the percentage of naive CD45RAhigh/CD27high T cells. A word on this clonotype: The antigen this receptor binds is unknown. The sample holds no much larger clone one base away, and base qualities are not on file.

Libraries came from 5' RACE. Sequencing instrument: Illumina HiSeq 2500. The second PCR ran for roughly 7 to 11 cycles and used a J-beta primer mix along with a sample-barcoded 5' primer. A template-switch 5' adaptor carrying 12 random nucleotides introduced a unique molecular identifier onto each TCR beta cDNA molecule. Each sample yielded at least 3 million CDR3-containing paired-end reads. All of the RNA was converted into first-strand cDNA using the Mint cDNA synthesis kit, with a TRBC-specific oligonucleotide serving as the primer. After uracil-DNA glycosylase treatment, a first 18-cycle PCR used universal primers M1SS and BC2_uni_R on all cDNA. The study's processing was this. Each sample was normalized by randomly selecting 1 million high-quality reads, each carrying a distinct molecular identifier. Instead of being binned into consensus sequences, reads that shared molecular identifiers were thrown out. CDR3 identification, clonotype clustering and error correction used MiTCR with a Q25 quality threshold and the strictest error-elimination algorithm. A nonparametric unseen species model with Euler transformation was used to estimate a lower bound on total TCR beta diversity. TCRdb ran its own pipeline on the public reads, namely fastp trimming at Q25 and MiXCR clone calling, and kept in-frame beta chains. Rows are combined by CDR3 protein, so each entry shows the most common genes and DNA. TCRdb's processing, not the study's, gives the V and J calls here. The sample table shows about 640,000 distinct CDR3 sequences, and 58% are seen once. The ten top clones hold 30% to 40% of the sample.

The material sequenced was blood. This TCR was recovered from a man aged 55 to 70 in good health.

CDR3 region: CASSSDSGARNYGYTF. The nucleotides read TGTGCCAGCAGTTCTGATTCAGGCGCGCGCAACTATGGCTACACCTTC. The V and J segments used are TRBV2 and TRBJ1-2, with the D gene not clear enough to name. The CDR3 holds 16 amino acids from the cysteine to the phenylalanine. Only the CDR3 DNA stays, 48 bases, in frame from base 1. The V end loses 5 bases and the J end loses 2 bases, and a stretch of 18 bases separates them. CDR1 and CDR2 are read off the germline V gene as SNHLY and FYNNEI.